The 30 T cell receptor beta chains below come from one sample, sequenced in a study of tumor-infiltrating lymphocytes in primary liver carcinoma. cDNA specific to TCR beta was made from about 0.45 ug of total RNA, with a constant-region primer employed for priming. Slightly modified ARM-PCR, run as three nested multiplex PCR rounds, produced the TCR beta libraries. The first two PCR rounds used TRBV1-TRBV30 primers with a Cbeta primer, 9 to 10 cycles each. One entry per CDR3 protein results from TCRdb running MiXCR on the multiplex PCR reads. The sample has approximately 330,000 distinct CDR3 sequences, 65% seen once; the top ten hold about 6.1%. Germline DNA was also extracted, and blood RNA was taken from unsorted whole blood. The sample taken for sequencing was peripheral blood. The receptors derive from a middle-aged man with primary liver carcinoma and hepatitis B virus infection.

This clonotype was recorded only once. One junction end disagrees with the germline gene, perhaps due to a read error. This chain links TRBV11-2 with TRBJ2-3, with D perhaps matching TRBD2 (7 bases). The CDR3 has 17 amino acids. Germline loops: CDR1 SGHAT, CDR2 FQNNGV. The CDR3 bases are TGTGCCGGCAGCAGATACCGGACTAGGGGGAGCACAGATACGCAGTATTTT. It encodes CAGSRYRTRGSTDTQYF.

A note on this clonotype: A read error is possible here, since a much larger clone lies one base away. This chain links TRBV6-2 or TRBV6-3 with TRBJ1-5; D unclear. The CDR3 has 13 residues. Germline-derived CDR1 and CDR2 are MNHEY and SVGEGT. V was clipped by 6 bases and J by 3 bases, with 9 bases between them. For the CDR3, the DNA is TGTGCCAGCAGGGCCCCAGTCAATCAGCCCCAGCATTTT. As protein: CASRAPVNQPQHF.

The rearrangement uses TRBV28 and TRBJ2-7, with a tentative D call TRBD2 (5 bases). Between the trimmed V and J ends, which lost 6 bases and 2 bases, there was a span of 17 bases. From germline, CDR1 is MDHEN and CDR2 SYDVKM. The CDR3 contains 15 residues. The CDR3 loop reads CASRAVDLGTYEQYF. The CDR3 DNA reads as TGTGCCAGCAGAGCGGTGGACTTGGGGACCTACGAGCAGTACTTC.

As regards this clonotype: It is likely a read error, because the conserved phenylalanine at the end of the CDR3 is missing. The V gene is TRBV6-1, the J gene TRBJ2-7; 9 bases agree with TRBD1. The V segment lost 6 bases and the J segment 2 bases; nucleotides outside the gene matches: 5. Germline-derived CDR1 and CDR2 are MNHNS and SASEGT. This CDR3 has 14 residues. CDR3 bases: TGTGCCAGCAGGAGGGGACAGGGCCCCTACGAGCAGTACTTG. Residues: CASRRGQGPYEQYL.

The chain employs TRBV5-7 and TRBJ2-5, with TRBD2 identical over 7 bases. TRBV5-7 is treated as an ORF (open reading frame) with a function not yet certain. This CDR3 region has 16 residues. V gave up 4 bases and J gave up 2 bases; unmatched junction bases: 11. The CDR3 reads CASSHSTGGIQETQYF. The CDR3 DNA reads TGTGCCAGCAGCCATTCCACGGGAGGAATACAAGAGACCCAGTACTTC.

At least ten counts were recorded for this clonotype. The chain couples TRBV29-1 to TRBJ2-5, with TRBD2 matching over 12 bases. The ends lost 4 bases at V and 4 bases at J; junction bases unmatched: 1. The CDR3 is 13 residues long. Looked up from germline, CDR1 is SQVTM and CDR2 is ANQGSEA. For the CDR3, the DNA is TGCAGCGTTGTGGGACTAGCGGGAGAGACCCAGTACTTC. It translates to CSVVGLAGETQYF.

Notes on this clonotype: One junction end does not reproduce the germline sequence, and a read error may be involved. The V call is TRBV5-6, the J call TRBJ2-5; TRBD2 might be the D (6 bases). The CDR3 has 15 residues. Looked up from germline, CDR1 is SGHDT and CDR2 is YYEEEE. As DNA, the CDR3 is TGTGCCAACAGCTCGCTCGGGACTTCCCAAGAGACCCAGTACTTC. Residues: CANSSLGTSQETQYF.

Worth noting for this clonotype: As the CDR3 is not closed by the conserved phenylalanine or tryptophan, this likely results from a read error. The chain joins TRBV4-1 to TRBJ2-7; 13 positions match TRBD2. Germline V gene sequence: CDR1 MGHRA, CDR2 YSYEKL. V was clipped by 1 base and J by 5 bases; unmatched bases: 2. The CDR3 extends over 15 amino acids. CDR3 sequence reads: CASSQGGLAGNEQYL. CDR3 coding DNA: TGCGCCAGCAGCCAAGGGGGACTAGCGGGAAACGAGCAGTACCTC.

The sample holds a few counts of this clonotype. The chain joins TRBV6-6 to TRBJ2-7; 7 nucleotides line up with TRBD1. The CDR3 spans 13 residues. CDR1 and CDR2 (germline): MNHNY, SVGAGI (reference sequence). Trimming cost V 7 bases and J 5 bases; bases outside gene matches: 8. The CDR3 region is CASTQQGSDEQYF. The CDR3, as DNA: TGTGCCAGCACTCAACAGGGGTCAGACGAGCAGTACTTC.

Details on this clonotype: This CDR3 fails to terminate in the conserved phenylalanine or tryptophan, so it likely reflects a read error. V is TRBV11-2 and J is TRBJ2-1; D may be TRBD2 (5 bases). Trimming took off 7 bases at V and 1 base at J, with 17 bases between the two ends. Germline CDR1 is SGHAT and CDR2 is FQNNGV. The CDR3 has 16 residues. Here the CDR3 reads CASIRRDPESYNEQFL. In DNA, the CDR3 is TGTGCCAGCATTAGACGGGATCCCGAATCCTACAATGAGCAGTTCTTA.

Remarks on this clonotype: Just one base apart from a much larger clone, this may be a read error. The rearrangement links TRBV10-3 to TRBJ2-7; D remains unclear. CDR3 length equals 12 residues. Germline CDR1 reads ENHRY; CDR2 reads SYGVKD. CDR3 residues: CVISSPPYEQYF. The CDR3 region has the DNA TGTGTCATCTCTTCCCCGCCCTACGAGCAGTACTTC.

The chain joins TRBV5-1 to TRBJ2-3; D is uncertain. The CDR3 totals 14 residues. The germline V gene encodes CDR1 SGHRS and CDR2 YFSETQ. The V end was cut by 5 bases, the J end by 0 bases, with 10 bases between. CDR3 residues: CASRPGGSTDTQYF. CDR3 nucleotides: TGCGCCAGCAGGCCAGGCGGCAGCACAGATACGCAGTATTTT. Combining the CDR3 with reference TRBV5-1 and TRBJ2-3 gives the whole variable domain KAGVTQTPRYLIKTRGQQVTLSCSPISGHRSVSWYQQTPGQGLQFLFEYFSETQRNKGNFPGRFSGRQFSNSRSEMNVSTLELGDSALYLCASRPGGSTDTQYFGPGTRLTVL.

The CDR3 reads CASSRGYGYTF. The CDR3 coding sequence is TGTGCCAGCAGCCGGGGATATGGCTACACCTTC. The chain carries TRBV5-4 and TRBJ1-2; D is unresolved. CDR3 size: 11 residues. Germline assignment: CDR1 SGHNT and CDR2 YYREEE (reference sequence). Trimming took 4 bases from V and 5 from J, leaving 6 bases between them.

There are many counts of this clonotype. In nucleotides, the CDR3 is TGTGCCAGCAGTAACCTCAATGAGCAGTTCTTC. It codes for CASSNLNEQFF. The V gene is TRBV6-6, the J gene TRBJ2-1; no reliable D call. Germline values: CDR1 MNHNY, CDR2 SVGAGI (reference sequence). V shed 5 bases and J shed 6 bases, with 5 bases lying between them. There are 11 residues in the CDR3.

On this clonotype: One end of the junction is discordant with germline, which a read error may explain. The chain couples TRBV10-3 to TRBJ2-6; possible D gene TRBD1, 5 bases. The CDR3 has 16 residues. Per germline, CDR1 ENHRY and CDR2 SYGVKD. The DNA for the CDR3 is TGTGCCATCAGTGAGGCAGGGCCTCTCTGGGGCCAACGTCCTGACTTC. Protein sequence: CAISEAGPLWGQRPDF.

Comments on this clonotype: One base away lies a much larger clone, so this may be a sequencing read error. This CDR3 fails to terminate in the conserved phenylalanine or tryptophan, so it likely reflects a read error. V is TRBV6-5 and J is TRBJ1-5, with a weak D call TRBD1 (6 bases). The germline V gene has CDR1 MNHEY and CDR2 SVGAGI. The CDR3 loop spans 14 amino acids. The germline V and J ends were trimmed by 5 bases and 0 bases, with 8 bases remaining between them. CDR3 loop: CASSVDSSNQPQHL. The DNA of the CDR3 is TGTGCCAGCAGTGTGGACAGTAGCAATCAGCCCCAGCATCTT.

On this clonotype itself: At one of its ends the junction is not consistent with the germline gene, which may arise from a read error. The rearrangement joins TRBV11-2 to TRBJ2-7; the match to TRBD2 covers 8 bases. Germline V gene lookup returns CDR1 SGHAT and CDR2 FQNNGV. There are 16 residues in the CDR3. Here the CDR3 DNA reads TGTGGCAGCAACTTAGTTTGGAGCGGGAGATCCCACGAGCAGTACTTC. It codes for CGSNLVWSGRSHEQYF.

Of note for this clonotype: This may stem from a read error, because a much larger clone lies one nucleotide away. The chain links TRBV29-1 to TRBJ1-1, with a weak D call TRBD1 (5 bases). Between the trimmed V and J ends, which lost 7 bases and 5 bases, there was a span of 17 bases. The CDR3 runs 13 residues. The V gene's germline CDR1 is SQVTM and CDR2 ANQGSEA. The CDR3 region is CSAETELWTEAFF. CDR3 bases: TGCAGCGCTGAGACAGAGCTGTGGACTGAAGCTTTCTTT.

This clonotype was recorded many times. V and J are TRBV11-3 and TRBJ2-1, with a tentative D call TRBD1 (6 bases). V was clipped by 1 base and J by 7 bases, with 8 bases between them. Germline V gene data show CDR1 as SGHNT and CDR2 as YENEEA. The CDR3 extends over 13 amino acids. The CDR3: CASSLAGENEQFF. CDR3 DNA: TGTGCCAGCAGCTTAGCAGGGGAGAATGAGCAGTTCTTC.

In this sample, this clonotype turned up many times. The chain carries TRBV12-3 or TRBV12-4 and TRBJ1-5; D remains ambiguous. Trimming removed 1 base from V and 1 base from J, with 8 bases in between. This CDR3 is built from 15 residues. The CDR3 coding sequence is TGTGCCAGCAGTTTAGGGCAGAGAAGCAATCAGCCCCAGCATTTT. Translating gives CASSLGQRSNQPQHF.

Comment on this clonotype: A much larger clone lies a single base off, so this may be a read error. V gene TRBV6-6 combines with J gene TRBJ2-2, with D maybe TRBD2 (5 bases). Germline V lookup: CDR1 MNHNY, CDR2 SVGAGI (reference sequence). Trimming took 8 bases from V and 4 from J, leaving 17 bases between them. The CDR3 covers 15 residues. The CDR3, as DNA: TGTGCCAGCTCTGGTCGGACTTCATTCACCGGGGAGCTGTTTTTT. Translated: CASSGRTSFTGELFF.

This clonotype was seen at least ten times. V is TRBV6-2 or TRBV6-3 and J is TRBJ1-5, with D unresolved. Germline loops: CDR1 MNHEY, CDR2 SVGEGT. V lost 6 bases and J lost 1, with 10 bases in between. CDR3 size: 14 residues. The CDR3 DNA reads as TGTGCCAGCAGCCAAGTAACCAGCAATCAGCCCCAGCATTTT. The encoded protein is CASSQVTSNQPQHF.

A remark on this clonotype: This may arise from a read error, as a much more abundant clone is one base away. J is TRBJ2-7 and V is TRBV12-3 or TRBV12-4; 7 bases are a match to TRBD2. The CDR3 sequence is 13 residues long. CDR3 DNA sequence: TGTGTCAGCAGGCGGGCGGGGGCCTACGAGCAGTACTTC. Its translation: CVSRRAGAYEQYF.

Points on this clonotype: The conserved final phenylalanine or tryptophan is absent from the CDR3, which likely points to a read error. This sequence joins TRBV5-6 and TRBJ2-1; D possibly corresponds to TRBD2 (6 bases). The ends were cut back, 3 bases at V and 3 bases at J, with 7 bases in the middle. Germline lookup yields CDR1 SGHDT and CDR2 YYEEEE. The CDR3 runs to 13 residues. In DNA form, the CDR3 reads TGTGCCAGCAGCTCGGGACTCTACAATGAGCAGTTCCTA. Protein sequence: CASSSGLYNEQFL.

To note about this clonotype: This may be a read error: a much more frequent sequence differs by one nucleotide. The rearrangement links TRBV6-1 to TRBJ1-1; TRBD1 is a possible D gene (5 bases). The CDR3 covers 15 residues. The germline V gene encodes CDR1 MNHNS and CDR2 SASEGT. The CDR3 bases are TGTGCCAGCAATGAAGCCTGGGGGACGAACACTGAAGCTTTCTTT. This codes for CASNEAWGTNTEAFF.

V and J are TRBV18 and TRBJ2-1, with a possible D match to TRBD1 (6 bases). CDR1 is KGHSH, CDR2 LQKENI, per germline. With 3 bases removed from V and 12 bases from J, the gap between germline ends came to 21 bases. The CDR3 has 15 residues. The CDR3 DNA follows: TGTGCCAGCTCACCCTCGGATCACAGGGCGGATGGGCAGTTCTTC. Protein: CASSPSDHRADGQFF.

This clonotype was counted only a few times. J is TRBJ2-1 and V is TRBV5-1; 10 bases align to TRBD2. V was clipped by 3 bases and J by 3 bases; unmatched bases: 6. Germline V gene sequence: CDR1 SGHRS, CDR2 YFSETQ. The CDR3 extends over 16 amino acids. CDR3 coding DNA: TGCGCCAGCAGCTCGACTAGCGGGCGGATCTACAATGAGCAGTTCTTC. Its translation: CASSSTSGRIYNEQFF.

Worth noting for this clonotype: A read error may produce the germline difference seen at one junction end. The DNA for the CDR3 is TGTGCCAGCAGTTACTCGAATCGATACGAGCAGCTCTTC. This encodes CASSYSNRYEQLF. J is TRBJ2-1 and V is TRBV6-5; D is uncertain. This CDR3 spans 13 amino acids. Germline V gene data show CDR1 as MNHEY and CDR2 as SVGAGI.

Only a few counts were recorded for this clonotype. The chain recombines TRBV10-2 with TRBJ1-4, with D possibly TRBD1 on 6 matching bases. With 0 bases removed from V and 13 bases from J, the gap between germline ends came to 15 bases. CDR1 and CDR2 (germline): WSHSY, SAAADI. The length of the CDR3 is 14 residues. DNA of the CDR3: TGCGCCAGCAGTGAGTCTGGCAGGGGCTTGGTACTGTTTTTT. It encodes CASSESGRGLVLFF.

V usage is TRBV5-1 and J usage is TRBJ2-1; 7 bases fit TRBD2. The V gene end was trimmed by 6 bases and the J gene end by 6 bases; junction bases not matched to a gene: 9. Looked up from germline, CDR1 is SGHRS and CDR2 is YFSETQ. CDR3 length: 14 amino acids. CDR3 sequence (DNA): TGCGCCAGCAACTTTGGGGGAGGGGCCAATGAGCAGTTCTTC. Amino acids: CASNFGGGANEQFF. The full variable domain, completed using reference TRBV5-1 and TRBJ2-1, is KAGVTQTPRYLIKTRGQQVTLSCSPISGHRSVSWYQQTPGQGLQFLFEYFSETQRNKGNFPGRFSGRQFSNSRSEMNVSTLELGDSALYLCASNFGGGANEQFFGPGTRLTVL.